The 10 T cell receptor beta chains below come from one sample, sequenced in a study of CD8+ T cells in alopecia areata. Investigators isolated RNA and reverse transcribed it into cDNA to act as the sequencing template. Sequencing was performed with immunoSEQ multiplex PCR; in TCRdb, only in-frame clones are kept and a portion is missing. The sample consists of 95,000 to 110,000 clones, 55% of them appearing once. The sequencing input was CD4+ T cells sorted from blood. The receptors here all came from a human donor in good health.

This clone was seen only a few times. The chain is built from TRBV29-1 and TRBJ2-1, with 9 bases lining up with TRBD1. This CDR3 has 12 residues. J lost 7 bases, V lost 7 bases, and 5 bases had no gene match. Germline V lookup: CDR1 SQVTM, CDR2 ANQGSEA. The chain's CDR3 is CSARDRVNEQFF. The CDR3 DNA reads TGCAGCGCCCGGGACAGGGTAAATGAGCAGTTCTTC.

The rearrangement joins TRBV29-1 to TRBJ1-5; a possible D gene is TRBD1 (6 bases). This CDR3 contains 13 residues. V gave up 4 bases and J gave up 4 bases, with 11 bases separating them. Germline CDR1 is SQVTM and CDR2 is ANQGSEA. The CDR3 sequence is CSVGTVRNQPQHF. CDR3 nucleotides: TGCAGCGTTGGGACAGTTCGGAATCAGCCCCAGCATTTT.

The chain is built from TRBV10-3 and TRBJ1-2; D is unresolved. Germline lookup yields CDR1 ENHRY and CDR2 SYGVKD. This CDR3 has 15 residues. Deletions cut 0 bases from V and 5 bases from J, with 13 bases between. CDR3 protein: CAISESQADVYGYTF. The CDR3 region has the DNA TGTGCCATCAGTGAGTCCCAAGCGGACGTTTATGGCTACACCTTC.

This clone was counted only a few times. The V gene is TRBV5-1, the J gene TRBJ1-2; 7 bases map to TRBD1. The V gene end was trimmed by 3 bases and the J gene end by 5 bases; junction bases not matched to a gene: 10. Per germline, CDR1 SGHRS and CDR2 YFSETQ. The CDR3 totals 15 residues. The CDR3 reads CASSSIIGQEYGYTF. CDR3 nucleotide sequence: TGCGCCAGCAGCTCCATTATAGGACAGGAATATGGCTACACCTTC.

The chain employs TRBV23-1 and TRBJ2-3, with 12 bases aligning to TRBD2. TRBV23-1 is treated as an ORF (open reading frame) with a function not yet certain. V shed 5 bases and J 1 base; nucleotides not matched to a gene: 4. This CDR3 contains 16 residues. This chain's CDR3 is CASSVRTSGGTDTQYF. The DNA of the CDR3 is TGCGCCAGCAGTGTACGGACTAGCGGGGGCACAGATACGCAGTATTTT.

The count of this clone is one. The CDR3 DNA reads as TGTGCCAGCAGCTTTGGAGGGACTACCCGTAGAGAGACCCAGTACTTC. Encoded protein: CASSFGGTTRRETQYF. This rearrangement joins TRBV7-9 to TRBJ2-5, with 7 nucleotides matching TRBD2. CDR3 length: 16 residues. Unmatched junction bases numbered 11, after V lost 3 bases and J lost 4 bases. CDR1 is SEHNR and CDR2 is FQNEAQ in the germline V gene (reference sequence).

The chain couples TRBV4-3 to TRBJ2-7, with D tentatively TRBD1 (5 bases). The V gene's germline CDR1 is LGHNA and CDR2 YSLEER. V was pared by 0 bases and J by 0 bases, with 6 bases between. This CDR3 is built from 14 residues. The CDR3 loop is CASSQDRDSYEQYF. The CDR3 coding sequence is TGCGCCAGCAGCCAAGACAGGGACTCCTACGAGCAGTACTTC.

The rearrangement uses TRBV11-2 and TRBJ2-5; 12 bases fit TRBD2. The CDR3 runs 17 residues. V shed 1 base, J shed 1 base, and the junction held 4 bases outside the gene matches. CDR1 and CDR2 from the germline V gene are SGHAT and FQNNGV. For the CDR3, the DNA is TGTGCCAGCAGCTTAGGTGGACTAGCGGGGACCCAAGAGACCCAGTACTTC. This translates into CASSLGGLAGTQETQYF.

This clone was counted a few times. The CDR3 DNA reads TGCGCCAGCAGCCAGACCTTACGAGAGACCGGGGAGCTGTTTTTT. Translation: CASSQTLRETGELFF. The V gene is TRBV4-1, the J gene TRBJ2-2; D is unresolved. V was trimmed by 3 bases and J by 5 bases, leaving 13 bases between them. CDR3 length: 15 amino acids. Germline CDR1 and CDR2: MGHRA and YSYEKL.

The chain uses TRBV4-1 and TRBJ2-7; TRBD1 aligns across 7 bases. This CDR3 is built from 14 residues. The V and J ends lost 2 bases and 1 base, in that order; junction bases with no gene match: 2. Germline CDR1 MGHRA, CDR2 YSYEKL. The DNA for the CDR3 is TGCGCCAGCAGCCAACGACAGGGATCCTACGAGCAGTACTTC. The encoded protein is CASSQRQGSYEQYF.